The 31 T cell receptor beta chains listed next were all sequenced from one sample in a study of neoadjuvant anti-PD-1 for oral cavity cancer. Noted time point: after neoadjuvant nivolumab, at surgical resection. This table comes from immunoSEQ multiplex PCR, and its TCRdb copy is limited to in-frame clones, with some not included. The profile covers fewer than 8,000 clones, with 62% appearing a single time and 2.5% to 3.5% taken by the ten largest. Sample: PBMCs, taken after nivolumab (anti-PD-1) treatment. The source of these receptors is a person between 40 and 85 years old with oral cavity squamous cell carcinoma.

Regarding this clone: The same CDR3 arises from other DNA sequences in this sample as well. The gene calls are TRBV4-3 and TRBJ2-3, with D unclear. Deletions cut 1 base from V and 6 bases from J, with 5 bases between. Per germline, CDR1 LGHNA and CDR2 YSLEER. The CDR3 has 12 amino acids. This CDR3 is CASSQGRDTQYF. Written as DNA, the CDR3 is TGCGCCAGCAGCCAAGGGCGGGATACGCAGTATTTT.

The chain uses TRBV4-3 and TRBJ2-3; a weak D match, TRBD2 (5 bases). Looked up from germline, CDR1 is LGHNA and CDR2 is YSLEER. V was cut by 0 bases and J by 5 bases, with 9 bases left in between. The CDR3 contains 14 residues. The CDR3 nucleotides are TGCGCCAGCAGCCAAGATTTGAGGGAAGATACGCAGTATTTT. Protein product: CASSQDLREDTQYF.

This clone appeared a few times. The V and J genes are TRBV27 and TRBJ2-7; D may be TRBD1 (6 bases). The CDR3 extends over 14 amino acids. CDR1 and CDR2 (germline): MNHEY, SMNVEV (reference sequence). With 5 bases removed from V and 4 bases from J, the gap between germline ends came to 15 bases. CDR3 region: CASSVTGSWYEQYF. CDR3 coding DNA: TGTGCCAGCAGTGTAACAGGGTCTTGGTACGAGCAGTACTTC.

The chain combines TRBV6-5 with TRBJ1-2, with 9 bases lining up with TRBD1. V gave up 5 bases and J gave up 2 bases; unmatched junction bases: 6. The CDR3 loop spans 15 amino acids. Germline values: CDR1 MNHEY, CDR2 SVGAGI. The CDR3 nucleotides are TGTGCCAGCAGTCCGCCGGGACAGGGAAACTATGGCTACACCTTC. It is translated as CASSPPGQGNYGYTF.

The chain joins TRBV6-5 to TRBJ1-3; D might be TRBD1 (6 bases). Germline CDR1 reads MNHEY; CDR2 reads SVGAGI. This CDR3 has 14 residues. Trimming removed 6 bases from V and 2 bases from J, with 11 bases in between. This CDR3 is CASSEGGTGNTIYF. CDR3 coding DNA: TGTGCCAGCAGCGAAGGGGGAACTGGAAACACCATATATTTT.

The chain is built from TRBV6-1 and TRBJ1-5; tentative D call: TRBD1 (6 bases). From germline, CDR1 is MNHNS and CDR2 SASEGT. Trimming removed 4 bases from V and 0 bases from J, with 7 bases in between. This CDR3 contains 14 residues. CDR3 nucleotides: TGTGCCAGCAGTGGACAGGCTAGCAATCAGCCCCAGCATTTT. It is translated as CASSGQASNQPQHF.

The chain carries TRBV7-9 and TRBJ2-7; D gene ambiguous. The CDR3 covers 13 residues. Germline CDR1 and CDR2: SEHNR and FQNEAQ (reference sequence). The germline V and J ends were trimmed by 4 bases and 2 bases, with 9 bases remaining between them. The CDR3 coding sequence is TGTGCCAGCAGCTCTAGTGGGGCCTACGAGCAGTACTTC. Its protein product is CASSSSGAYEQYF.

The CDR3 DNA is TGTGCCAGCAGTCAGGACAGACCGGGGCCCCAGCATTTT. Amino acid sequence: CASSQDRPGPQHF. The V gene is TRBV2, the J gene TRBJ1-5; possibly TRBD1 for D (6 bases). This CDR3 is 13 amino acids long. CDR1 is SNHLY, CDR2 FYNNEI, per germline. V shed 5 bases and J shed 9 bases, with 14 bases lying between them. The whole variable domain, filled in from reference TRBV2 and TRBJ1-5, reads EPEVTQTPSHQVTQMGQEVILRCVPISNHLYFYWYRQILGQKVEFLVSFYNNEISEKSEIFDDQFSVERPDGSNFTLKIRSTKLEDSAMYFCASSQDRPGPQHFGDGTRLSIL.

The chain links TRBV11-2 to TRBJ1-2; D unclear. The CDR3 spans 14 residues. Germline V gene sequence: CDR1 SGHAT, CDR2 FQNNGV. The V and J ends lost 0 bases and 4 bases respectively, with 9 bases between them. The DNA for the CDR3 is TGTGCCAGCAGCTTAGATGCCAGCTCCTATGGCTACACCTTC. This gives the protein CASSLDASSYGYTF.

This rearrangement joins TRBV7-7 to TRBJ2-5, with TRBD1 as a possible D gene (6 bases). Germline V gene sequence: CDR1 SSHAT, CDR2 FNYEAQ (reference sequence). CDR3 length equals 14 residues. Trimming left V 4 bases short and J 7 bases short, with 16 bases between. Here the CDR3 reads CASSSGTRTGTQYF. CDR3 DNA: TGTGCCAGCAGCTCAGGGACAAGGACCGGGACCCAGTACTTC.

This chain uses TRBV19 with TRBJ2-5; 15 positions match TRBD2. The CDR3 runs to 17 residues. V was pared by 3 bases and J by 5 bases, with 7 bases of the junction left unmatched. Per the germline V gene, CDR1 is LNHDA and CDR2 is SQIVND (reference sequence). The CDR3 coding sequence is TGTGCCAGTAGTATCCGGGGACTAGCGGGGGGCAGTGAGACCCAGTACTTC. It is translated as CASSIRGLAGGSETQYF.

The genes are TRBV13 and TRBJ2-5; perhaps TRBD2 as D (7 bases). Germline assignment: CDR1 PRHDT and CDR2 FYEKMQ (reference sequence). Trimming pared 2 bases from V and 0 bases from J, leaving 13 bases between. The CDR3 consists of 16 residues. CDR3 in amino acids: CASSLKRGAYQETQYF. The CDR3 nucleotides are TGTGCCAGCAGCTTAAAACGGGGGGCGTACCAAGAGACCCAGTACTTC. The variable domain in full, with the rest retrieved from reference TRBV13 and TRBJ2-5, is AAGVIQSPRHLIKEKRETATLKCYPIPRHDTVYWYQQGPGQDPQFLISFYEKMQSDKGSIPDRFSAQQFSDYHSELNMSSLELGDSALYFCASSLKRGAYQETQYFGPGTRLLVL.

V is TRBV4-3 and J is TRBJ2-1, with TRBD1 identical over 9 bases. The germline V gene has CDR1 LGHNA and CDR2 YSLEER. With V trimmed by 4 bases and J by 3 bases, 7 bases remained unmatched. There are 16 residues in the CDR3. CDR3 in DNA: TGCGCCAGCAGCCCCACGGACAGGGGAATCTACAATGAGCAGTTCTTC. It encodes CASSPTDRGIYNEQFF.

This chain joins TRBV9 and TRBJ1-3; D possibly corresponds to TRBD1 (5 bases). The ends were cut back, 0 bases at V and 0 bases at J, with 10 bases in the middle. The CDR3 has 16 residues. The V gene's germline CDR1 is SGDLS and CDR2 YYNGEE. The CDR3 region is CASSVDTGSSGNTIYF. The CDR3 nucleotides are TGTGCCAGCAGCGTAGATACAGGCTCCTCTGGAAACACCATATATTTT. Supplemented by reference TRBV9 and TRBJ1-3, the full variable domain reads DSGVTQTPKHLITATGQRVTLRCSPRSGDLSVYWYQQSLDQGLQFLIQYYNGEERAKGNILERFSAQQFPDLHSELNLSSLELGDSALYFCASSVDTGSSGNTIYFGEGSWLTVV.

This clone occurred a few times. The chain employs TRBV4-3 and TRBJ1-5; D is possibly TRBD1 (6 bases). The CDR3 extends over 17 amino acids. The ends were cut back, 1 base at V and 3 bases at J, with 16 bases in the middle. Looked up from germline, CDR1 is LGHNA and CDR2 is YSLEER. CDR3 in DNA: TGCGCCAGCAGCCAAGCGTTTCAAACAGGGTTCAATCAGCCCCAGCATTTT. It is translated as CASSQAFQTGFNQPQHF.

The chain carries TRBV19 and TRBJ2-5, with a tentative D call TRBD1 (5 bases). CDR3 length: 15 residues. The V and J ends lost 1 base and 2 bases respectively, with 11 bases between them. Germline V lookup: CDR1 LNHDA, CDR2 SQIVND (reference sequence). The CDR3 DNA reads TGTGCCAGTAGTATAGTTCCAGGACAACAAGAGACCCAGTACTTC. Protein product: CASSIVPGQQETQYF.

As DNA, the CDR3 is TGTGCCTGGAGCCCGGGACAGGGGCGACAAGAGACCCAGTACTTC. Translating gives CAWSPGQGRQETQYF. This chain links TRBV30 with TRBJ2-5; 10 nucleotides agree with TRBD1. Germline V gene sequence: CDR1 GTSNPN, CDR2 SVGIG (reference sequence). This CDR3 is 15 amino acids long. J gave up 2 bases and V 3 bases, and 6 bases lay outside the gene matches.

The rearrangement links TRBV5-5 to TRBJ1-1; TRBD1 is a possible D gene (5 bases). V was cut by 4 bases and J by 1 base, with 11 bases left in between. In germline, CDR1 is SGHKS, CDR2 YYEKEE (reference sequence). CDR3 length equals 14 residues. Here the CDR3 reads CASSTGLSNTEAFF. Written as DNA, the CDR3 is TGTGCCAGCAGCACAGGACTTTCGAACACTGAAGCTTTCTTT.

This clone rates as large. CDR3 region: CASSDPDNGETGELFF. The DNA of the CDR3 is TGCGCCAGCAGTGACCCGGATAATGGGGAAACCGGGGAGCTGTTTTTT. The chain has TRBV10-1 and TRBJ2-2; D remains unclear. CDR3 length: 16 amino acids. Trimming cost V 3 bases and J 5 bases, with 16 bases left between them. CDR1 and CDR2 from the germline V gene are WNHNN and SYGVQD (reference sequence).

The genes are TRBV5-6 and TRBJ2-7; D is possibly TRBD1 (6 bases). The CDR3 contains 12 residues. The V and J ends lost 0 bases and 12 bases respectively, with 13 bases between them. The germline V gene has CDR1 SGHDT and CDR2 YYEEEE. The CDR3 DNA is TGTGCCAGCAGCTTGGCTACGGGACACATGTACTTC. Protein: CASSLATGHMYF. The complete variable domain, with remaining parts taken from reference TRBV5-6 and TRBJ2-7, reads DAGVTQSPTHLIKTRGQQVTLRCSPKSGHDTVSWYQQALGQGPQFIFQYYEEEERQRGNFPDRFSGHQFPNYSSELNVNALLLGDSALYLCASSLATGHMYFGPGTRLTVT.

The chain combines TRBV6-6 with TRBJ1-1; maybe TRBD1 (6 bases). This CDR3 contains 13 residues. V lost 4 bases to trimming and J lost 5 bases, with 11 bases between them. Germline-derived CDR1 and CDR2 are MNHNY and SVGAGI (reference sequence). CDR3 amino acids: CASSLGGRTEAFF. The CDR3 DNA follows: TGTGCCAGCAGTTTAGGGGGTCGGACTGAAGCTTTCTTT.

In DNA, the CDR3 is TGTGCCACCAGCAGAGATAGGGGGACCTCCTACGAGCAGTACTTC. Translating gives CATSRDRGTSYEQYF. This chain uses TRBV15 with TRBJ2-7; possible D gene TRBD1, 6 bases. This CDR3 region has 15 residues. Germline CDR1 reads LNHNV; CDR2 reads YYDKDF (reference sequence). V was pared by 0 bases and J by 0 bases, with 9 bases between.

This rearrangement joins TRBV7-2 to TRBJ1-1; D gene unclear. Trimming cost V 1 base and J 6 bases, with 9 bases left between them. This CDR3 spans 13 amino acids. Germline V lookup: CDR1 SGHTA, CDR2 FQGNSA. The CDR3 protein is CASSLGELAEAFF. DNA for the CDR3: TGTGCCAGCAGCTTAGGGGAGCTGGCTGAAGCTTTCTTT.

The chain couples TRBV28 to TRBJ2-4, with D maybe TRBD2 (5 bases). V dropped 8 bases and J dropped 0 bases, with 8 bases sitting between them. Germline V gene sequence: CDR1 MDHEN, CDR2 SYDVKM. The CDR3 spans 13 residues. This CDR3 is CASQRIAKNIQYF. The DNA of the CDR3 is TGTGCCAGCCAGCGGATAGCCAAAAACATTCAGTACTTC.

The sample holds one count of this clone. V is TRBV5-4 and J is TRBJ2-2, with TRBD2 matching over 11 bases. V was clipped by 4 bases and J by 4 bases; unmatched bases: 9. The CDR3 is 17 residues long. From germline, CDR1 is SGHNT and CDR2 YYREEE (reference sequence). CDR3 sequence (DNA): TGTGCCAGCAGCCTGAAAACTAGCGGGGGAACCACCGGGGAGCTGTTTTTT. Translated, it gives CASSLKTSGGTTGELFF.

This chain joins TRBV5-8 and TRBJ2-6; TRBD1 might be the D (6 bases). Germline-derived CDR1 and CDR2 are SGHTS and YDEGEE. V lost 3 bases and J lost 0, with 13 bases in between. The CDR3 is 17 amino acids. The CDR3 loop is CASSSRQAVSGANVLTF. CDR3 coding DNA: TGTGCCAGCAGCTCGAGACAGGCTGTCTCTGGGGCCAACGTCCTGACTTTC. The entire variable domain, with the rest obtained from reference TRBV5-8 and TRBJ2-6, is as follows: EAGVTQSPTHLIKTRGQQATLRCSPISGHTSVYWYQQALGLGLQFLLWYDEGEERNRGNFPPRFSGRQFPNYSSELNVNALELEDSALYLCASSSRQAVSGANVLTFGAGSRLTVL.

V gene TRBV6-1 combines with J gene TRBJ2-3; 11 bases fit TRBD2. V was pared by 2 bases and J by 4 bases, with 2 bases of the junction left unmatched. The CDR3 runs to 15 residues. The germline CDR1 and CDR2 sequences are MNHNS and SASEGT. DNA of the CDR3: TGTGCCAGCAGTGAATTAGCGGGGGGGCCAGATACGCAGTATTTT. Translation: CASSELAGGPDTQYF.

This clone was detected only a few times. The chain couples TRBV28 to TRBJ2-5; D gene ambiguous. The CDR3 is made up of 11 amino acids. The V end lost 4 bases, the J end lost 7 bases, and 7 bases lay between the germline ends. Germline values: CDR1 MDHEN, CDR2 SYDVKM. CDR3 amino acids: CASSWPGTQYF. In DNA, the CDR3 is TGTGCCAGCAGTTGGCCAGGGACCCAGTACTTC. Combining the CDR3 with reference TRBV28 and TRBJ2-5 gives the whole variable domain DVKVTQSSRYLVKRTGEKVFLECVQDMDHENMFWYRQDPGLGLRLIYFSYDVKMKEKGDIPEGYSVSREKKERFSLILESASTNQTSMYLCASSWPGTQYFGPGTRLLVL.

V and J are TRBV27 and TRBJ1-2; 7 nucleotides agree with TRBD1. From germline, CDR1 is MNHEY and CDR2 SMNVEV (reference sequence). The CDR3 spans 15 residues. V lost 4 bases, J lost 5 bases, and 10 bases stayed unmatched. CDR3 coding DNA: TGTGCCAGCAGTTATAAGGGGGCGCCCGGTTATGGCTACACCTTC. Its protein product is CASSYKGAPGYGYTF.

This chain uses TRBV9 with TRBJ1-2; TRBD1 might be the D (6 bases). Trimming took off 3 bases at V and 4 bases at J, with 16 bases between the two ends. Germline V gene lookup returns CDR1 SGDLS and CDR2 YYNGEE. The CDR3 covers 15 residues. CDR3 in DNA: TGTGCCAGCAGCGGGCCGGAGGGGGGCTCCTATGGCTACACCTTC. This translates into CASSGPEGGSYGYTF. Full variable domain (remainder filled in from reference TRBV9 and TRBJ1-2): DSGVTQTPKHLITATGQRVTLRCSPRSGDLSVYWYQQSLDQGLQFLIQYYNGEERAKGNILERFSAQQFPDLHSELNLSSLELGDSALYFCASSGPEGGSYGYTFGSGTRLTVV.

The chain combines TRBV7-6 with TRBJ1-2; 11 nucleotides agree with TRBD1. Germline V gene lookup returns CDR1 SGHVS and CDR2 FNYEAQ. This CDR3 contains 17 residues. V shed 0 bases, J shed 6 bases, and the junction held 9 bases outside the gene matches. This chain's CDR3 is CASSLAPGQGAIDGYTF. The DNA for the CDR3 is TGTGCCAGCAGCTTAGCGCCCGGACAGGGGGCCATTGATGGCTACACCTTC.